This passage covers 5 T cell receptor beta chains from one sample sequenced in a study of CD8+ T cells in alopecia areata. Extraction and reverse transcription of RNA yielded cDNA as the sequencing template. The protocol was immunoSEQ multiplex PCR, while the TCRdb copy is restricted to in-frame clones and leaves out a portion. The sample yields 150,000 to 200,000 clones, less than 80% seen once. The source was CD8+ T cells sorted from blood, collected at week 0. The receptors here all came from a human donor with alopecia areata.

This chain connects TRBV13 to TRBJ2-1, with D perhaps matching TRBD1 (5 bases). CDR3 length: 15 amino acids. Trimming took 4 bases from V and 2 from J, leaving 12 bases between them. Germline V lookup: CDR1 PRHDT, CDR2 FYEKMQ (reference sequence). CDR3 coding DNA: TGTGCCAGCAGCTCTCCAGGGTCCGCCTACAATGAGCAGTTCTTC. Translating it yields CASSSPGSAYNEQFF. Looking up the rest from reference TRBV13 and TRBJ2-1 gives the full variable domain: AAGVIQSPRHLIKEKRETATLKCYPIPRHDTVYWYQQGPGQDPQFLISFYEKMQSDKGSIPDRFSAQQFSDYHSELNMSSLELGDSALYFCASSSPGSAYNEQFFGPGTRLTVL.

The chain recombines TRBV27 with TRBJ2-7; D ambiguous. The V end lost 1 base, the J end lost 5 bases, and 12 bases lay between the germline ends. CDR1 is MNHEY and CDR2 is SMNVEV in the germline V gene (reference sequence). The CDR3 sequence is 14 residues long. The CDR3 bases are TGTGCCAGCAGTTTATTAGGCGGCCAGAACGAGCAGTACTTC. Translation gives CASSLLGGQNEQYF.

The rearrangement joins TRBV7-9 to TRBJ2-7, with 11 positions matching TRBD2. The CDR3 is 14 residues long. The V gene end was trimmed by 5 bases and the J gene end by 4 bases; junction bases not matched to a gene: 4. Germline V gives CDR1 SEHNR, CDR2 FQNEAQ (reference sequence). The CDR3 coding sequence is TGTGCCAGCAGCCTATCTAGCGGGGGGTACGAGCAGTACTTC. Its translation is CASSLSSGGYEQYF.

The chain uses TRBV5-6 and TRBJ1-2; 9 bases are a match to TRBD1. The CDR3 spans 18 residues. Germline trimming cut 0 bases from V and 3 bases from J; bases unmatched to any gene: 12. Per germline, CDR1 SGHDT and CDR2 YYEEEE. The CDR3 sequence is CASSLGPGQGLRDYGYTF. DNA for the CDR3: TGTGCCAGCAGCTTGGGTCCGGGACAGGGACTTCGGGACTATGGCTACACCTTC.

The rearrangement joins TRBV7-9 to TRBJ1-2; no clear D. The V end lost 0 bases, the J end lost 8 bases, and 13 bases lay between the germline ends. Germline CDR1 SEHNR, CDR2 FQNEAQ (reference sequence). The length of the CDR3 is 14 residues. The CDR3 region is CASSLASAGSGYTF. Here the CDR3 DNA reads TGTGCCAGCAGCTTAGCTTCCGCAGGTTCGGGCTACACCTTC.